Below, one T cell receptor beta chain is given with its context. Its specificity is unknown. Germline V gene sequence: CDR1 SGHTA, CDR2 FQGNSA. The CDR3 sequence is 13 residues long. Trimming removed 5 bases from V and 8 bases from J, with 13 bases in between. One entry per CDR3 protein, called by TCRdb with MiXCR from the 5' RACE reads. Of about 400,000 distinct CDR3 sequences in the sample, over 5% were seen once. This specimen comes from a study of T cells after yellow fever vaccination. Study results and caveats: The secondary response showed a weaker magnitude and a faster peak, day 5 versus 15. The study re-detected most primary-vaccination clones after the booster (roughly 96% CD4, roughly 91% CD8).

Sequencing used PBMCs, obtained 5 days after the yellow fever booster vaccination. V and J are TRBV7-2 and TRBJ2-1; D is undetermined. This clonotype was sampled from a man under 40 who received the YFV17D yellow fever vaccine. CDR3 DNA: TGTGCCAGCAGCCTAAGTAGGGAAGATGAGCAGTTCTTC. This codes for CASSLSREDEQFF.